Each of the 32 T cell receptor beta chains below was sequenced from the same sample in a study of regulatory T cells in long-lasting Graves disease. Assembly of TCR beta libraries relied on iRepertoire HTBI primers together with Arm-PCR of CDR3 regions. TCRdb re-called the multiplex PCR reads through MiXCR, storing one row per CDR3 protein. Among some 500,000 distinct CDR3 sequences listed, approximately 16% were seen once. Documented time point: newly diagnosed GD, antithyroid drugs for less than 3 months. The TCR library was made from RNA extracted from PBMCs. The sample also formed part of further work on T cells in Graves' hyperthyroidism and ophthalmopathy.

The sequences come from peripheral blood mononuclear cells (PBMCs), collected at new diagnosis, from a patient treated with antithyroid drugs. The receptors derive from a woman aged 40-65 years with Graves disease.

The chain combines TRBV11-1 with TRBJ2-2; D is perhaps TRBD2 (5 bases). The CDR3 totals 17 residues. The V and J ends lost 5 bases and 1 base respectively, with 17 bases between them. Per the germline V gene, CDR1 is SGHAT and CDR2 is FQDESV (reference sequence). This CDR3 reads CASSPLLSAENTGELFF. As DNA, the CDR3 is TGTGCCAGCAGCCCCCTTCTTAGCGCGGAGAACACCGGGGAGCTGTTTTTT.

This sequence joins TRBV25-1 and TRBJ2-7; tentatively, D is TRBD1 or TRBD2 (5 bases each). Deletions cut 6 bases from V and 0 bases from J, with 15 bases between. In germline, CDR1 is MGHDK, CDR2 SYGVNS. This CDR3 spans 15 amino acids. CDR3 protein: CASSTRGVSSYEQYF. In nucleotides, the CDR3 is TGTGCCAGCAGCACGCGAGGGGTATCCTCCTACGAGCAGTACTTC.

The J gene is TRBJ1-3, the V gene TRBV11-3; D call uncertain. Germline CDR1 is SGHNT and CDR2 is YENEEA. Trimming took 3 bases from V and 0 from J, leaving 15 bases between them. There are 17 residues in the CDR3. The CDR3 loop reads CASSLDRQAISGNTIYF. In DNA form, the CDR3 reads TGTGCCAGCAGCTTGGATCGACAAGCCATCTCTGGAAACACCATATATTTT.

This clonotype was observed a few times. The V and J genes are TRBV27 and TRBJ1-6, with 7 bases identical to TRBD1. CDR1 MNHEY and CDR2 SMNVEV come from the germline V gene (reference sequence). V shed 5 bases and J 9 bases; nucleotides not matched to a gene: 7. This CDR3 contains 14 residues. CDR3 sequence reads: CASSMGQRASPLHF. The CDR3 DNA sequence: TGTGCCAGCAGTATGGGACAGAGGGCTTCACCCCTCCACTTT.

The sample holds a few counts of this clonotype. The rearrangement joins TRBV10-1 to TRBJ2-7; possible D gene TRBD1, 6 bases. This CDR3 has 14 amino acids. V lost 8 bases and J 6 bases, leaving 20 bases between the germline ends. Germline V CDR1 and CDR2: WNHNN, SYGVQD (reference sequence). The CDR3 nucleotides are TGCGCCAGCTCTTCAGGGGTACCCTCTACCGAGCAGTACTTC. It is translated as CASSSGVPSTEQYF.

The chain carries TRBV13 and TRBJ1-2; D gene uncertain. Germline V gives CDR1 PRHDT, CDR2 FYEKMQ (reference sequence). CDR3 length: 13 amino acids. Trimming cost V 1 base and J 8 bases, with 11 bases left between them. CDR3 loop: CASSLATLLGYTF. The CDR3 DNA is TGTGCCAGCAGCTTAGCCACTCTATTGGGCTACACCTTC.

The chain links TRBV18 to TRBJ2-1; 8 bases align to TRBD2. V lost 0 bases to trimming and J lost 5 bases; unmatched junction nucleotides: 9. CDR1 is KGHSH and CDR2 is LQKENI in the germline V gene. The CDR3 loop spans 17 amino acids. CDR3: CASSPPAGALLDNEQFF. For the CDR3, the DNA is TGTGCCAGCTCACCACCAGCGGGGGCCCTTTTGGACAATGAGCAGTTCTTC.

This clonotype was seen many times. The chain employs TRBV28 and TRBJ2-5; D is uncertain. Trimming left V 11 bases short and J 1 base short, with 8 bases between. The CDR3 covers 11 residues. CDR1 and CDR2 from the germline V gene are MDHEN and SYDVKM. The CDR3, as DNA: TGTGCCCGGGCCATCCAAGAGACCCAGTACTTC. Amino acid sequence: CARAIQETQYF. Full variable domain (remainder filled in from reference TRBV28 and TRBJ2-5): DVKVTQSSRYLVKRTGEKVFLECVQDMDHENMFWYRQDPGLGLRLIYFSYDVKMKEKGDIPEGYSVSREKKERFSLILESASTNQTSMYLCARAIQETQYFGPGTRLLVL.

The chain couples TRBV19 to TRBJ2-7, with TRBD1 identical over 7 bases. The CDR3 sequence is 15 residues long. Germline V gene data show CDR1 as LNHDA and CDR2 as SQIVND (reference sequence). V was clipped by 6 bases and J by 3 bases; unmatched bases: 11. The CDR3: CASSIIGQANYEQYF. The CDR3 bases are TGTGCCAGTAGCATCATAGGACAGGCCAACTACGAGCAGTACTTC. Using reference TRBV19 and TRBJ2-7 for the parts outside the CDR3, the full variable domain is DGGITQSPKYLFRKEGQNVTLSCEQNLNHDAMYWYRQDPGQGLRLIYYSQIVNDFQKGDIAEGYSVSREKKESFPLTVTSAQKNPTAFYLCASSIIGQANYEQYFGPGTRLTVT.

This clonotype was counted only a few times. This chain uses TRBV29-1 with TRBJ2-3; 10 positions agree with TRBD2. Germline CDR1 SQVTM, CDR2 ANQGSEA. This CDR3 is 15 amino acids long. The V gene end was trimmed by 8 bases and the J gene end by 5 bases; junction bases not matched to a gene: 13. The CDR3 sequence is CSIVRSSGGGDTQYF. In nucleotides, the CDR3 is TGCAGCATTGTAAGGTCTAGCGGGGGCGGAGATACGCAGTATTTT.

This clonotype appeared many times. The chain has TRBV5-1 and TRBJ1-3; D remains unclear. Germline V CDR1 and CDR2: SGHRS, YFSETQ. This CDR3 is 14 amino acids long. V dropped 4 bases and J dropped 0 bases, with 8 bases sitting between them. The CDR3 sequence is CASSPTISGNTIYF. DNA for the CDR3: TGCGCCAGCAGCCCGACAATCTCTGGAAACACCATATATTTT. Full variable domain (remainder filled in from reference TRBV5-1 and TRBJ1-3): KAGVTQTPRYLIKTRGQQVTLSCSPISGHRSVSWYQQTPGQGLQFLFEYFSETQRNKGNFPGRFSGRQFSNSRSEMNVSTLELGDSALYLCASSPTISGNTIYFGEGSWLTVV.

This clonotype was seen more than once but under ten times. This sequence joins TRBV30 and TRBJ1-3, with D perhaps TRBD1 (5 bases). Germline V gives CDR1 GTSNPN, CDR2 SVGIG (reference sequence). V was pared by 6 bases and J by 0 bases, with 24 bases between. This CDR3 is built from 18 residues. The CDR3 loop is CACPNGAGRRSSGNTIYF. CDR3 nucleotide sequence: TGTGCCTGCCCGAACGGCGCAGGGCGACGTTCCTCTGGAAACACCATATATTTT.

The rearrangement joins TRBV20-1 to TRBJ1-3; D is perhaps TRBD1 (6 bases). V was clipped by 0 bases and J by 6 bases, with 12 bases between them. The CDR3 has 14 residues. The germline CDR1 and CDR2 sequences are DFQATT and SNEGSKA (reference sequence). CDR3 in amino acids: CSARDHRAVNTIYF. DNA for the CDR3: TGCAGTGCTAGAGACCACAGGGCCGTAAACACCATATATTTT.

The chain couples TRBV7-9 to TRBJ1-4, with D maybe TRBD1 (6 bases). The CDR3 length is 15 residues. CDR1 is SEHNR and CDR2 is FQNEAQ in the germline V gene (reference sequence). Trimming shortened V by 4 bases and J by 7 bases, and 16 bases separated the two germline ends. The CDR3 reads CASSSSAGASEKLFF. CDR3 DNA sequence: TGTGCCAGCAGCTCCTCCGCAGGGGCAAGTGAAAAACTGTTTTTT.

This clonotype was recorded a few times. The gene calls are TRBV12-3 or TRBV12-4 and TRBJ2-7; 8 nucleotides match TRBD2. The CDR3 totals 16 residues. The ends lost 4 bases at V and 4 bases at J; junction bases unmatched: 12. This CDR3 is CASSSLSGTRKYEQYF. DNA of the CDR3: TGTGCCAGCAGTTCCCTCTCCGGGACTAGGAAATACGAGCAGTACTTC.

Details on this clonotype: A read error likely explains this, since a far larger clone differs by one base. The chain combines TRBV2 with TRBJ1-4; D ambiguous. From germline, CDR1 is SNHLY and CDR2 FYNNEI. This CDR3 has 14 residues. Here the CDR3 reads CASSYRASNEKLYF. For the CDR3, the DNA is TGTGCCAGCAGTTACAGAGCTTCTAATGAAAAACTGTATTTT.

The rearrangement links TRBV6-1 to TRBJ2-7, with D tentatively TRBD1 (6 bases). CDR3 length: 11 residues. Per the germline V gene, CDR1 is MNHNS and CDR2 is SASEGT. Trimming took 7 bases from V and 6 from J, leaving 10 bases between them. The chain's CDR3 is CASTQGSEQYF. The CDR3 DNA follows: TGTGCCAGCACGCAGGGGAGCGAGCAGTACTTC.

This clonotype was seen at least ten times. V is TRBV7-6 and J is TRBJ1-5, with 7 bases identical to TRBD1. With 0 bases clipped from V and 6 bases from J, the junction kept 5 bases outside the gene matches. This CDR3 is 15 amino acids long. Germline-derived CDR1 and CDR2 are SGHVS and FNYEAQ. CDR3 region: CASSLAEGARQPQHF. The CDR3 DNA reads TGTGCCAGCAGCTTAGCGGAGGGGGCTCGTCAGCCCCAGCATTTT.

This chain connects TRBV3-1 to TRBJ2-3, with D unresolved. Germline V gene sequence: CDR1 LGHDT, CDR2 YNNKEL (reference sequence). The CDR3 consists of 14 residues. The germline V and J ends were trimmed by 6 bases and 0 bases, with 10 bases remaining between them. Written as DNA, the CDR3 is TGTGCCAGCAGTATTTTAACTAGCACAGATACGCAGTATTTT. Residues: CASSILTSTDTQYF.

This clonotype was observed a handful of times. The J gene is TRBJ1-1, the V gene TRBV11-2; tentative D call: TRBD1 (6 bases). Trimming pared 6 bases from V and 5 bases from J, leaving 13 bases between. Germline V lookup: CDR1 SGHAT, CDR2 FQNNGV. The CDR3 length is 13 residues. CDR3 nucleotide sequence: TGTGCCAGCAGACATACAGGGTTGACTGAAGCTTTCTTT. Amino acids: CASRHTGLTEAFF.

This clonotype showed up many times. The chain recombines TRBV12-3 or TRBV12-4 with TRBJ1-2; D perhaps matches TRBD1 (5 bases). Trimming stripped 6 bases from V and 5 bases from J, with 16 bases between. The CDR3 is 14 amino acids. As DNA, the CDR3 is TGTGCCAGCAGCCGATGGGGCAGCCCTTATGGCTACACCTTC. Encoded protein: CASSRWGSPYGYTF.

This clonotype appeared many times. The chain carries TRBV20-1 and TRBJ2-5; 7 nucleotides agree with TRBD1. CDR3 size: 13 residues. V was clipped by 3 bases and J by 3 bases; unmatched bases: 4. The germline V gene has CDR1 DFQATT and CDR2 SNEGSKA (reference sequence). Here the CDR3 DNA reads TGCAGTGCTAGTTCGACAGGGAAAGAGACCCAGTACTTC. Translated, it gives CSASSTGKETQYF.

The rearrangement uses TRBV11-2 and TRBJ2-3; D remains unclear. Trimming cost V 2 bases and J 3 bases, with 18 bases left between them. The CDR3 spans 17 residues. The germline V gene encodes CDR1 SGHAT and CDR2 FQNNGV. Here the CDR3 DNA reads TGTGCCAGCAGCTTAATGGCCAGCCGAGGATCGACAGATACGCAGTATTTT. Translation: CASSLMASRGSTDTQYF.

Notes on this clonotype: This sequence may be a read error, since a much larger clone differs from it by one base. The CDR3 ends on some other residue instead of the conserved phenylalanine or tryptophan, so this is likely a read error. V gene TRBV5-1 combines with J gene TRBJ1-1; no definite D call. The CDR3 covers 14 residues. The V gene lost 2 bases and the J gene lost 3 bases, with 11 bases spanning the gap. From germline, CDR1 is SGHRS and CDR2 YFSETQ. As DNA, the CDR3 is TGCGCCAGCAGCTTTGAACTTCGGGACACTGAAGCTTTCCTT. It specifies CASSFELRDTEAFL.

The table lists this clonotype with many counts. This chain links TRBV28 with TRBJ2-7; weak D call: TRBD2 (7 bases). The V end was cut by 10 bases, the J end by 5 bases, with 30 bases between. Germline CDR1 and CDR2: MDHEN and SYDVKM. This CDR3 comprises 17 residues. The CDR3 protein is CATKGSLGGRPSNEQYF. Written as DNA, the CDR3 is TGTGCCACCAAAGGGTCCCTCGGGGGGCGGCCGTCTAACGAGCAGTACTTC. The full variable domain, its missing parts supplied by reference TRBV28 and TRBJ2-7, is DVKVTQSSRYLVKRTGEKVFLECVQDMDHENMFWYRQDPGLGLRLIYFSYDVKMKEKGDIPEGYSVSREKKERFSLILESASTNQTSMYLCATKGSLGGRPSNEQYFGPGTRLTVT.

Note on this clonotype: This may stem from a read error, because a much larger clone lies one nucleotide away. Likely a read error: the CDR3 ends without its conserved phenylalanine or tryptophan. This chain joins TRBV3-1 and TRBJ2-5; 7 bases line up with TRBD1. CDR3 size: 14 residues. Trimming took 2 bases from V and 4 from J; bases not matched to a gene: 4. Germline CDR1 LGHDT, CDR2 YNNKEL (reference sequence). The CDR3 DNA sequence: TGTGCCAGCAGCCAAACCCGACAGGGAGAGACCCAGTACCTC. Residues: CASSQTRQGETQYL.

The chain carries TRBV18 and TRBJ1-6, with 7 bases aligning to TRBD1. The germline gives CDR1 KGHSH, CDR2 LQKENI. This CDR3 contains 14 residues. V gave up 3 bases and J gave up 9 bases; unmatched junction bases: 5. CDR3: CASSPTGDASPLHF. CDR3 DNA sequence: TGTGCCAGCTCACCTACAGGGGATGCTTCACCCCTCCACTTT.

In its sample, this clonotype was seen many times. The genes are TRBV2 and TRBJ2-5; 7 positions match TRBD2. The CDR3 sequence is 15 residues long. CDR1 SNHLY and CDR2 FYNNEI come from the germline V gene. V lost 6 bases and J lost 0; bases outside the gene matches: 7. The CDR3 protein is CASRWGGTDQETQYF. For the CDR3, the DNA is TGTGCCAGCAGATGGGGAGGGACGGACCAAGAGACCCAGTACTTC.

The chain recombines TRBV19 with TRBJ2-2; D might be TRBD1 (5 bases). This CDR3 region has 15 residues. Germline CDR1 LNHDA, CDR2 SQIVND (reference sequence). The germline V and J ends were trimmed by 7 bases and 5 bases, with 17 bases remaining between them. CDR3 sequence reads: CASTREVGATGELFF. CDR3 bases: TGTGCCAGTACCCGAGAGGTTGGGGCGACCGGGGAGCTGTTTTTT.

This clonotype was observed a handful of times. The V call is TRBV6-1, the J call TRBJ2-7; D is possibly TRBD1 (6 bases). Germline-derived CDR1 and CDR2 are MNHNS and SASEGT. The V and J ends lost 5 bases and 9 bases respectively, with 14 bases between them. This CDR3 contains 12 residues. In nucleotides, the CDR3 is TGTGCCAGCAGTCCAAATACAGGGTCGCAGTACTTC. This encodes CASSPNTGSQYF.

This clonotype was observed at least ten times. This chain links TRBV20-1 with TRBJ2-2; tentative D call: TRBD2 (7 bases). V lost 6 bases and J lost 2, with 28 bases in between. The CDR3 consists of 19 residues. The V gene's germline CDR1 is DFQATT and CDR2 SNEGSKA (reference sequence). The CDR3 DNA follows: TGCAGTGCCTGTCGACGGGGGGCGCCCTCTTCGATAAACACCGGGGAGCTGTTTTTT. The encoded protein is CSACRRGAPSSINTGELFF.

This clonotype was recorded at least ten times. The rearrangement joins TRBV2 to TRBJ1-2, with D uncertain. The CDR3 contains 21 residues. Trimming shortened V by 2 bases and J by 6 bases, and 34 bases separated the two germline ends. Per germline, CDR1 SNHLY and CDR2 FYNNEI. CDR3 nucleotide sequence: TGTGCCAGCAGTGAACCCAGTGGATCTCCAAACATCCCGGTGGGCTTCGATGGCTACACCTTC. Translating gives CASSEPSGSPNIPVGFDGYTF.